This record concerns one T cell receptor (beta chain) sequence. What it binds is unknown. This sample is drawn from a study of PD-L1 blockade in urothelial cancer. The overall study: Researchers looked at the blood 3 weeks (second dose) and 6 weeks after treatment began.

Germline V lookup: CDR1 MGHRA, CDR2 YSYEKL. This CDR3 spans 15 amino acids. The trim removed 5 bases at V and 1 base at J, leaving 3 bases unmatched. The time point here: pretreatment peripheral blood. Between 1 and 8 samples, pretreatment and on-treatment, were given by each patient. General observations from the study: At 3 weeks on treatment, tumor-associated clones expanded more with durable benefit.

Libraries were prepared by immunoSEQ multiplex PCR; TCRdb keeps only in-frame clonotypes and omits some of them. The top ten clones hold around 1.6% of a sample with 50,000 to 70,000 clones, more than 80% of them seen once. The chain combines TRBV4-1 with TRBJ2-7, with 12 bases matching TRBD2. The sequenced sample was PBMCs, obtained around atezolizumab (anti-PD-L1) treatment. This sequence originates from a man in his sixties or seventies with urothelial cancer. CDR3 protein: CASSFGLAGSYEQYF. In DNA, the CDR3 is TGCGCCAGCAGCTTCGGACTAGCGGGATCCTACGAGCAGTACTTC.